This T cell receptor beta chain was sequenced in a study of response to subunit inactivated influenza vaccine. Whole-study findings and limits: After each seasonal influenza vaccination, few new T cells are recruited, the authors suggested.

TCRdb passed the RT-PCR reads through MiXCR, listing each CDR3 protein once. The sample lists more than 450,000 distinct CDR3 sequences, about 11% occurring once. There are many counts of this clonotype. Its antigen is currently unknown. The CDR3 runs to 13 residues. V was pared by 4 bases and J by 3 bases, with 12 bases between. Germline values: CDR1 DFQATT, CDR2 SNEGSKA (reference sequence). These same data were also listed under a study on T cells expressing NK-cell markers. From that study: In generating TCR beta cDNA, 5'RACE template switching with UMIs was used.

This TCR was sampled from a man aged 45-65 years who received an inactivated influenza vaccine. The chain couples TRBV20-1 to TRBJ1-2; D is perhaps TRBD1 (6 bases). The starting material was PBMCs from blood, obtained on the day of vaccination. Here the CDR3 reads CSATRTADYGYTF. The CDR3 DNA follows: TGCAGTGCTACCCGGACAGCCGACTATGGCTACACCTTC.